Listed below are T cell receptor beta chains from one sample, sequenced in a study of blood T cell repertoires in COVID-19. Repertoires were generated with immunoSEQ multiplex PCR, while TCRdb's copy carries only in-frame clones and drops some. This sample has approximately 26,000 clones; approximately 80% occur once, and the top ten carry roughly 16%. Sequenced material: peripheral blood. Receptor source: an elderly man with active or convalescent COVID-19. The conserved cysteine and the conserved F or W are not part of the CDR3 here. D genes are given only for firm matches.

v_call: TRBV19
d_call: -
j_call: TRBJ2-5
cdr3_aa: ASSQQGLSNQETQY

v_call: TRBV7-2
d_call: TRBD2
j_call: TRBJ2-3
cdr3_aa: ATTPPSGRTDTQY

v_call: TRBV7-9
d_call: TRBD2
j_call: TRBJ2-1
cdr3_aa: ASSFSGSGGAGNEQF

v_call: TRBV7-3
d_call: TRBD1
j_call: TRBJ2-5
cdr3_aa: ASSSTGGKGETQY

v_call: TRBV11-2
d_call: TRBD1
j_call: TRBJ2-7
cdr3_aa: ASAIRGPSDEQY

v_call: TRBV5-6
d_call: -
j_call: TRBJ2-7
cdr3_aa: ASSFGRDYEQY

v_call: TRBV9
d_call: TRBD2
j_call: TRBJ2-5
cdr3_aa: ASSVDLAGGQKTQY

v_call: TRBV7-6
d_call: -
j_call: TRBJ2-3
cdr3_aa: ASSLAGGTDTQY

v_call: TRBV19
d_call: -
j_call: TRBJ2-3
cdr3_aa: ASSKKGGSTDTQY

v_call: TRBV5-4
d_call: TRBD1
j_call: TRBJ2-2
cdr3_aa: ASREYRGGTGELF

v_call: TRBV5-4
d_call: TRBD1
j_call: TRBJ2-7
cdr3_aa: ASSPGQGYYEQY

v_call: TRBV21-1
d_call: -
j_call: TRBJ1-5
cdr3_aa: ASSKGQGNTNQPQH

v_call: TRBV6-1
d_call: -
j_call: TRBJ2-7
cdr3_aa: ASSEDLLEQY

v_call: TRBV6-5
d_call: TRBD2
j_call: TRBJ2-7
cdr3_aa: ASSYSASGSYEQY

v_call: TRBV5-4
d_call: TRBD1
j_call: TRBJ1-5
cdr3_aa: ASRRPGQKTNSNQPQH

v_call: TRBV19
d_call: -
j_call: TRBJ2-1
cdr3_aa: ASSTQGHNEQF

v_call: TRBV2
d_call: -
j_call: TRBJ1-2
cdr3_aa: ASTPRSNYGYT

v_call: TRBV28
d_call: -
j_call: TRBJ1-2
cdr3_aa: ASRPRQGRYGYT

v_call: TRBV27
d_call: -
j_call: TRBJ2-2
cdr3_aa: ASSLTGLSGELF

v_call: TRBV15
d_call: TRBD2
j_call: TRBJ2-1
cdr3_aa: ATRDGLAGVNEQF

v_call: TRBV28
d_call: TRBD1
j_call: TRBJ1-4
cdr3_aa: ASSSTGGTEKLF

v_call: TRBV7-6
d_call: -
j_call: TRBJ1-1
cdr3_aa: ASRQGLNTEAF

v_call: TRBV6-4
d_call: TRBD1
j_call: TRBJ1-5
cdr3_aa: ASRETGPGRQTSQPQH

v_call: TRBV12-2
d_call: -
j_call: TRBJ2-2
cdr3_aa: ASRLGSRRAGTGELF

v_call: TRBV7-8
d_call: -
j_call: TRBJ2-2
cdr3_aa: ASSLVHFTGANTGELF

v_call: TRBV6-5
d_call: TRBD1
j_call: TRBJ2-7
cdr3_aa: ASMTGGTYEQY

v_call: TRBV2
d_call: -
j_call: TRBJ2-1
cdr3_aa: ASRATGSDYNEQF

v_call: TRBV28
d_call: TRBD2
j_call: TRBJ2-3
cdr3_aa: ASSIGGLYGGRGYADTQY

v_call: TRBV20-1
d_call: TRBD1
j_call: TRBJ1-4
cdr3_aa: SASKTKTGGRVGKLF

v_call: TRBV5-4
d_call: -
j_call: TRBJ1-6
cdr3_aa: ASSLGAGGRDSPLH

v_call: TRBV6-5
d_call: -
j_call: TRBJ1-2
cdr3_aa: ASSRTANYGYT

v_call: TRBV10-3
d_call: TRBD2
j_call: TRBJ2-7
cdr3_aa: AISEWDGGKYEQY

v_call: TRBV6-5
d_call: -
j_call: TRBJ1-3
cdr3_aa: ASSYTTGNSGNTIY

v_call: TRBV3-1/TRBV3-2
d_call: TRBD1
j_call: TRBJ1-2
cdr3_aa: ASSQSTGGVGYT

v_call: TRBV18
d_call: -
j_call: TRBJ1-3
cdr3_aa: ASSPAGRGAGNTIY

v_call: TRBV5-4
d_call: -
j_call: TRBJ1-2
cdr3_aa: ASSPPDTYGYT

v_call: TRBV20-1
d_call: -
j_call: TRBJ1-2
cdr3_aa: SASPQTGYT

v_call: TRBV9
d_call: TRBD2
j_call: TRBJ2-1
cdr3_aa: ASSVVGGSGWNEQF

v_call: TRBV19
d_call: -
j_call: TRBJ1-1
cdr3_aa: ASSKGERSTEAF

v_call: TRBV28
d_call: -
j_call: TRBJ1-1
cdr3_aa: ASDIPGTEAF

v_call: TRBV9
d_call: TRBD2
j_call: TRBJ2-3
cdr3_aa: ASSPSGGGDTQY

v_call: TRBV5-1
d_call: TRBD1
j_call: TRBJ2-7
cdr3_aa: ASSLGDRVWYEQY

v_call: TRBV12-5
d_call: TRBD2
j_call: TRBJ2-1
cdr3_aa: ASGPFSGGNNEQF

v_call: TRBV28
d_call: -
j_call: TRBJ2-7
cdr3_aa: ASSFALHSLSYEQY

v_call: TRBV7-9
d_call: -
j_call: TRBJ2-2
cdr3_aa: ASSPRGQNTGELF

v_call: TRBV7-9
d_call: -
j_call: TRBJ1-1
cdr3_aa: ASSVQNTEAF

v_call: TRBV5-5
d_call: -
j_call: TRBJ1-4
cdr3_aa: ASSRTGLTNEKLF

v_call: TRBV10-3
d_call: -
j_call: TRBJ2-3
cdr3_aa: AISDGATDTQY

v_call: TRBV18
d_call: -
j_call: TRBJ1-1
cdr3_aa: ASSFSRGNTEAF

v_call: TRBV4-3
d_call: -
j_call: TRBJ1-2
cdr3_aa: ASSQVPGWYGYT

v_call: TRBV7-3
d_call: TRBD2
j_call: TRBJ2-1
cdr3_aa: ASSLSVGGTSGNNEQF

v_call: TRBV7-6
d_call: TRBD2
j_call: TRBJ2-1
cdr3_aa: ASSLPSLAGDTEQF

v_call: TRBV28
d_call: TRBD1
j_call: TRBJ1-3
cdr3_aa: ATFDRGVAGNTIY

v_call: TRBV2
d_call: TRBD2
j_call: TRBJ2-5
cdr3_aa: ASSGTSGGGTQY

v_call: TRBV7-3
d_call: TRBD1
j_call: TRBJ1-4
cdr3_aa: ASSLILQGEGNATNEKLF

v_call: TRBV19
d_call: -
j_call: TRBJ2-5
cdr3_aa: ASRDFQETQY

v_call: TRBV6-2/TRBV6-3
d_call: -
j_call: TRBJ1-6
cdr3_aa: ASSYAEAATNSPLH

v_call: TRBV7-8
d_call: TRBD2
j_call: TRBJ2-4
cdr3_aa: ASSPQRTEAGDIQY

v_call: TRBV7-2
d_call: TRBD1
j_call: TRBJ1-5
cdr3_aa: ASSTIQGNSNQPQH